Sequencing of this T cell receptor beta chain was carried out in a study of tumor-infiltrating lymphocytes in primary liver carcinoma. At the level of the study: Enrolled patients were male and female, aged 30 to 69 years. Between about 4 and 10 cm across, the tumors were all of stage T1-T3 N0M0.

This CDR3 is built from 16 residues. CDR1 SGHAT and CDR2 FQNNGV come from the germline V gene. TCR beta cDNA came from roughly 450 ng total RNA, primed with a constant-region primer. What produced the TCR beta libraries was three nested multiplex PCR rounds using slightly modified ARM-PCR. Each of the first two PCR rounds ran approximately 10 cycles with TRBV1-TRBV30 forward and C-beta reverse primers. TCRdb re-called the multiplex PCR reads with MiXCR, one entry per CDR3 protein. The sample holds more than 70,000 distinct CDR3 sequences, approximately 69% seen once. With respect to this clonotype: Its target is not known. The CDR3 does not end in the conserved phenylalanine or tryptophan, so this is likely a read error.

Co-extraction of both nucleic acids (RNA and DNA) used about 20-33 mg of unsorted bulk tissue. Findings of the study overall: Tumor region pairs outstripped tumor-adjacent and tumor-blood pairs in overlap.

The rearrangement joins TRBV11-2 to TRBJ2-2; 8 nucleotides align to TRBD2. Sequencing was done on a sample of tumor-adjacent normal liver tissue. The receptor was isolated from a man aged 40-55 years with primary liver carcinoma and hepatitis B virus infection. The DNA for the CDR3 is TGTGTCAGCAGTTTAGTTCCAGCGGGAGTGGGCGGGGAGCTGTTTTCT. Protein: CVSSLVPAGVGGELFS.